The 25 T cell receptor beta chains below were found in one sample sequenced in a study of T cells in Graves' hyperthyroidism and ophthalmopathy (dated by TCRdb to between 2018 and 2020). Receptor amplification or capture employed multiplex PCR. Sequenced using an Illumina HiSeq 2000. The TCR beta CDR3 regions were amplified from the RNA transcripts. A first-round RT-PCR of the TCR CDR3 used the HTBI primer set with the Qiagen OneStep RT-PCR kit. Starting from the raw public reads, TCRdb applied fastp trimming at Q25, assembled clones with MiXCR and retained in-frame beta chains. Each entry merges the rows of one CDR3 protein and shows their most common DNA and genes. In all, the sample holds more than 450,000 distinct CDR3 sequences, and around 13% of those were seen once. Over 11% of the sample is held by the ten biggest clonotypes. Input material: blood. The receptors here all came from a woman in her forties with Graves' hyperthyroidism.

The chain employs TRBV6-1 and TRBJ1-2; D perhaps matches TRBD1 (5 bases). The CDR3 covers 14 residues. Germline V gives CDR1 MNHNS, CDR2 SASEGT. The V end lost 3 bases, the J end lost 4 bases, and 12 bases lay between the germline ends. Here the CDR3 reads CASSDGQRTYGYTF. CDR3 DNA: TGTGCCAGCAGTGACGGACAACGAACCTATGGCTACACCTTC.

This clonotype was found many times. This chain joins TRBV7-3 and TRBJ2-3; D ambiguous. This CDR3 region has 14 residues. Trimming cost V 5 bases and J 3 bases, with 12 bases left between them. Per the germline V gene, CDR1 is SGHTA and CDR2 is FQGTGA. The CDR3 DNA is TGTGCCAGCAGCACAGACGGCCAGACAGATACGCAGTATTTT. This gives the protein CASSTDGQTDTQYF.

The CDR3, as DNA: TGTGCCAGCAGCTTTTTTTTCGCGAACACCGGGGAGCTGTTTTTT. It specifies CASSFFFANTGELFF. The chain has TRBV5-5 and TRBJ2-2; D unclear. The CDR3 is 15 amino acids. CDR1 and CDR2 from the germline V gene are SGHKS and YYEKEE (reference sequence). Deletions cut 2 bases from V and 0 bases from J, with 8 bases between.

The sample holds many counts of this clonotype. The chain uses TRBV28 and TRBJ2-7, with D perhaps being TRBD1 or TRBD2 (5 bases each). Germline loops: CDR1 MDHEN, CDR2 SYDVKM. The CDR3 totals 15 residues. The V end was cut by 4 bases, the J end by 4 bases, with 17 bases between. The chain's CDR3 is CASSSGQGPTYEQYF. DNA for the CDR3: TGTGCCAGCAGTTCCGGGCAGGGACCTACGTACGAGCAGTACTTC.

This clonotype was detected a few times. The CDR3 nucleotides read TGTGCCAGTAGTATTTCCGGAGATACGCAGTATTTT. Translation gives CASSISGDTQYF. V usage is TRBV19 and J usage is TRBJ2-3; no reliable D call. CDR3 length: 12 amino acids. V lost 3 bases and J lost 5, with 6 bases in between. CDR1 LNHDA and CDR2 SQIVND come from the germline V gene (reference sequence). Based on the CDR3 plus reference TRBV19 and TRBJ2-3, the full variable domain is DGGITQSPKYLFRKEGQNVTLSCEQNLNHDAMYWYRQDPGQGLRLIYYSQIVNDFQKGDIAEGYSVSREKKESFPLTVTSAQKNPTAFYLCASSISGDTQYFGPGTRLTVL.

This clonotype was recorded many times. The chain combines TRBV11-2 with TRBJ2-7; D may be TRBD2 (6 bases). CDR1 is SGHAT and CDR2 is FQNNGV in the germline V gene. The CDR3 totals 15 residues. Trimming cost V 1 base and J 3 bases, with 13 bases left between them. The chain's CDR3 is CASSLVVGSDYEQYF. DNA for the CDR3: TGTGCCAGCAGCTTAGTTGTCGGGAGCGACTACGAGCAGTACTTC.

This clonotype was observed a few times. The gene calls are TRBV4-1 and TRBJ1-1, with TRBD1 as a possible D gene (6 bases). In germline, CDR1 is MGHRA, CDR2 YSYEKL. This CDR3 is built from 18 residues. V was shortened by 3 bases and J by 5 bases, with 25 bases between the two germline ends. CDR3: CASSHAGVGDRMRTEAFF. In DNA form, the CDR3 reads TGCGCCAGCAGCCACGCAGGGGTCGGGGACCGGATGAGGACTGAAGCTTTCTTT.

This clonotype was counted at least ten times. The genes are TRBV2 and TRBJ1-2, with a possible D match to TRBD1 (6 bases). Per the germline V gene, CDR1 is SNHLY and CDR2 is FYNNEI. This CDR3 is 16 amino acids long. Trimming removed 8 bases from V and 7 bases from J, with 26 bases in between. The CDR3 DNA follows: TGTGCCAGCGGCCTAGGTGGGACACTGATCAGGAGTGGCTACACCTTC. Its translation is CASGLGGTLIRSGYTF.

The chain employs TRBV29-1 and TRBJ1-4, with D perhaps matching TRBD1 (5 bases). V lost 6 bases to trimming and J lost 0 bases, with 11 bases between them. Germline loops: CDR1 SQVTM, CDR2 ANQGSEA. The CDR3 has 14 amino acids. This CDR3 is CSVRAETTNEKLFF. In nucleotides, the CDR3 is TGCAGCGTCAGGGCAGAAACAACTAATGAAAAACTGTTTTTT.

A remark on this clonotype: This may come from a read error, since a much larger clone is one base off. The chain couples TRBV5-1 to TRBJ1-5; perhaps TRBD1 as D (5 bases). Per germline, CDR1 SGHRS and CDR2 YFSETQ. The CDR3 loop spans 15 amino acids. In nucleotides, the CDR3 is TGCGCCAGCAACTTGGCAGGGTTGAGCAATCAGCCCCAGCATTTT. Translated: CASNLAGLSNQPQHF.

This clonotype showed up many times. The chain employs TRBV18 and TRBJ1-4; no firm D call. Germline-derived CDR1 and CDR2 are KGHSH and LQKENI. The CDR3 is 12 amino acids. Trimming took 4 bases from V and 10 from J, leaving 10 bases between them. CDR3 DNA sequence: TGTGCCAGCTCACAGGAGATCGGAAAACTGTTTTTT. It specifies CASSQEIGKLFF.

In this sample, this clonotype turned up many times. The genes are TRBV7-2 and TRBJ1-2, with a possible D match to TRBD1 (6 bases). The V end was cut by 5 bases, the J end by 8 bases, with 24 bases between. Germline CDR1 and CDR2: SGHTA and FQGNSA. The CDR3 totals 16 residues. The CDR3 DNA reads TGTGCCAGCAGCCCACTCCCAGGGGATTCCTCTATGGGCTACACCTTC. This encodes CASSPLPGDSSMGYTF. Full variable domain (missing parts from reference TRBV7-2 and TRBJ1-2): GAGVSQSPSNKVTEKGKDVELRCDPISGHTALYWYRQSLGQGLEFLIYFQGNSAPDKSGLPSDRFSAERTGGSVSTLTIQRTQQEDSAVYLCASSPLPGDSSMGYTFGSGTRLTVV.

This clonotype came up a few times. The rearrangement uses TRBV5-1 and TRBJ2-2, with TRBD2 matching 7 bases. In germline, CDR1 is SGHRS, CDR2 YFSETQ. V lost 1 base and J lost 1; bases outside the gene matches: 4. The CDR3 spans 16 residues. CDR3 sequence (DNA): TGCGCCAGCAGCTTGATTCTAGCGGAGAACACCGGGGAGCTGTTTTTT. This encodes CASSLILAENTGELFF. The whole variable domain, filled in from reference TRBV5-1 and TRBJ2-2, reads KAGVTQTPRYLIKTRGQQVTLSCSPISGHRSVSWYQQTPGQGLQFLFEYFSETQRNKGNFPGRFSGRQFSNSRSEMNVSTLELGDSALYLCASSLILAENTGELFFGEGSRLTVL.

This clonotype was picked up many times. This rearrangement joins TRBV28 to TRBJ2-1; TRBD1 aligns across 11 bases. CDR1 and CDR2 (germline): MDHEN, SYDVKM. The V and J ends lost 7 bases and 6 bases, in that order; junction bases with no gene match: 8. The CDR3 has 15 amino acids. For the CDR3, the DNA is TGTGCCAGCACCCGACCGGGACAGGGGGTCAATGAGCAGTTCTTC. Protein: CASTRPGQGVNEQFF.

This clonotype came up a few times. The chain combines TRBV7-3 with TRBJ2-3, with 11 nucleotides matching TRBD2. This CDR3 is built from 15 residues. The J segment lost 4 bases and the V segment lost 5 bases, leaving 5 bases of the junction unmatched. Germline V gene lookup returns CDR1 SGHTA and CDR2 FQGTGA. In DNA form, the CDR3 reads TGTGCCAGCAGCCTGACTAGCGGGAACGCAGATACGCAGTATTTT. Its translation is CASSLTSGNADTQYF.

In its sample, this clonotype was seen many times. The V and J genes are TRBV11-2 and TRBJ2-3, with TRBD1 as a possible D gene (6 bases). In germline, CDR1 is SGHAT, CDR2 FQNNGV. V lost 1 base and J lost 4, with 9 bases in between. The CDR3 length is 14 residues. CDR3 coding DNA: TGTGCCAGCAGCTTAGCAGGGGTGGCAGATACGCAGTATTTT. Amino acids: CASSLAGVADTQYF.

In this sample, this clonotype turned up many times. The V call is TRBV9, the J call TRBJ2-2, with 12 bases lining up with TRBD2. Germline V gene data show CDR1 as SGDLS and CDR2 as YYNGEE. The junction had 14 bases not matched to a gene; V was cut back by 0 bases and J by 8 bases. CDR3 length: 19 amino acids. CDR3: CASSVVGGGTSGRDGELFF. The CDR3 nucleotides read TGTGCCAGCAGCGTAGTTGGAGGTGGGACTAGCGGGCGTGATGGGGAGCTGTTTTTT.

This clonotype was counted between two and nine times. The J gene is TRBJ2-7, the V gene TRBV27; D might be TRBD2 (6 bases). In germline, CDR1 is MNHEY, CDR2 SMNVEV (reference sequence). This CDR3 region has 14 residues. V was trimmed by 3 bases and J by 1 base, leaving 10 bases between them. In DNA form, the CDR3 reads TGTGCCAGCAGTTTTGGAGGGCAGTCCTACGAGCAGTACTTC. Translation: CASSFGGQSYEQYF.

The chain links TRBV19 to TRBJ1-5; no clear D. The CDR3 totals 16 residues. V was shortened by 3 bases and J by 3 bases, with 15 bases between the two germline ends. Germline CDR1 and CDR2: LNHDA and SQIVND (reference sequence). The CDR3 here is CASSIFGERANQPQHF. In DNA form, the CDR3 reads TGTGCCAGTAGTATTTTCGGGGAACGGGCCAATCAGCCCCAGCATTTT.

The rearrangement links TRBV24-1 to TRBJ2-5; D remains ambiguous. The CDR3 totals 14 residues. Germline-derived CDR1 and CDR2 are KGHDR and SFDVKD. V was cut by 7 bases and J by 4 bases, with 15 bases left in between. The CDR3 is CATRGGSTPETQYF. The CDR3 nucleotides read TGTGCCACCAGGGGCGGCTCCACCCCAGAGACCCAGTACTTC.

This clonotype was picked up one time. The chain combines TRBV29-1 with TRBJ2-3, with 9 positions matching TRBD2. Trimming took 0 bases from V and 4 from J; bases not matched to a gene: 5. CDR1 is SQVTM and CDR2 is ANQGSEA in the germline V gene. CDR3 length: 15 residues. In nucleotides, the CDR3 is TGCAGCGTTGAAGAGAGCGGGAGGAGGTCAGATACGCAGTATTTT. Its translation is CSVEESGRRSDTQYF.

This clonotype was found many times. V is TRBV5-1 and J is TRBJ2-7, with 7 positions matching TRBD1. CDR1 and CDR2 (germline): SGHRS, YFSETQ. Germline trimming cut 1 base from V and 3 bases from J; bases unmatched to any gene: 1. CDR3 size: 13 residues. The DNA for the CDR3 is TGCGCCAGCAGCTTGTACAGGGGCTACGAGCAGTACTTC. Its protein is CASSLYRGYEQYF.

This clonotype was seen at least ten times. V usage is TRBV2 and J usage is TRBJ2-1; D could derive from TRBD1 or TRBD2 (6 bases each). There are 16 residues in the CDR3. The V end lost 4 bases, the J end lost 2 bases, and 15 bases lay between the germline ends. Germline V gene data show CDR1 as SNHLY and CDR2 as FYNNEI. The CDR3 spells CASSGRGDVAYNEQFF. The CDR3, as DNA: TGTGCCAGCAGTGGTAGGGGGGATGTTGCCTACAATGAGCAGTTCTTC.

This clonotype was picked up a small number of times. The rearrangement links TRBV4-2 to TRBJ2-5; 11 bases are shared with TRBD2. Trimming took 0 bases from V and 2 from J; bases not matched to a gene: 5. This CDR3 is built from 17 residues. The germline V gene encodes CDR1 LGHNA and CDR2 YNFKEQ. The CDR3 region is CASSQETGTSGQETQYF. The CDR3 DNA reads TGTGCCAGCAGCCAAGAGACCGGGACTAGCGGACAAGAGACCCAGTACTTC.

This clonotype was detected many times. The chain employs TRBV4-1 and TRBJ2-5, with TRBD2 matching 10 bases. V trimming: 0 bases; J trimming: 1 base; junction bases outside the gene matches: 2. The CDR3 runs 16 residues. CDR1 and CDR2 from the germline V gene are MGHRA and YSYEKL. The CDR3 loop reads CASSQDGLAVQETQYF. CDR3 coding DNA: TGCGCCAGCAGCCAAGATGGACTAGCGGTCCAAGAGACCCAGTACTTC.